Sequencing of this TCR beta chain was carried out in a study of T cells after yellow fever vaccination. Findings and limits, study-wide: Post-booster samples contained most primary-vaccination clones (around 95% CD4, about 90% CD8).

MiXCR was run by TCRdb on the 5' RACE reads, yielding one entry per CDR3 protein. Among hundreds of thousands of distinct CDR3 sequences listed, over 15% were seen once. About this clonotype itself: As yet, its antigen is unknown.

V lost 2 bases and J lost 5; bases outside the gene matches: 5. Germline V gene sequence: CDR1 SGHRS, CDR2 YFSETQ. The CDR3 length is 15 residues. This chain uses TRBV5-1 with TRBJ2-3, with TRBD1 matching 10 bases. The material was PBMCs, obtained before the yellow fever booster vaccination. The origin of this receptor is a man aged 18-30 years who received the YFV17D yellow fever vaccine. The CDR3 sequence is CASSFAGQGVDTQYF. The CDR3 nucleotides are TGCGCCAGCAGCTTTGCAGGACAGGGGGTAGATACGCAGTATTTT.